These T cell receptor beta chains were read from a single sample in a study of T cells in Graves' hyperthyroidism and ophthalmopathy. TCRdb fed the multiplex PCR reads into MiXCR, producing one record per CDR3 protein. The sample includes approximately 320,000 distinct CDR3 sequences, roughly 17% of them seen just once. Sample: blood. The source of these receptors is a man under 40 with Graves' hyperthyroidism. Both conserved end residues are part of each CDR3. Clone size, where shown, is once, few, many, or a class for clones that have expanded.

>TRBJ2-7|TRBV12-3/TRBV12-4|many
CASSPGQGTYEQYF
>TRBJ2-1|TRBV12-5|many
CASGLATLGGRGRYNEQFF
>TRBJ2-1|TRBV20-1|few
CSANTNNEQFF
>TRBJ1-1|TRBV27|many
CASSSTGADTEAFF
>TRBJ1-2|TRBV5-1|many
CASSFRGGGYGYTF
>TRBJ2-1|TRBV7-3|once
CASSPSGGGGGNEQFF
>TRBJ2-1|TRBV11-2|many
CASSLSGVGQFF
>TRBJ1-2|TRBV3-1|NA
CASSYQSADGYTF
>TRBJ2-5|TRBV20-1|many
CSASGLAGGPRETQYF
>TRBJ1-5|TRBV11-2|many
CASSLTRNQPQHF
>TRBJ1-2|TRBV2|many
CASSEQGGEYYGYTF
>TRBJ2-7|TRBV10-3|NA
CASRDTGINYEQYF
>TRBJ1-5|TRBV28|many
CASSPGGGWNQPQHF
>TRBJ2-7|TRBV5-1|NA
CASRETGGELVQYF
>TRBJ2-1|TRBV5-8|many
CASSPQTRNEQFF
>TRBJ1-5|TRBV7-3|many
CASSLSDRGEQPQHF
>TRBJ1-2|TRBV28|many
CASSQDRRLGYTF
>TRBJ1-5|TRBV20-1|NA
CSARAGGFHQPQHF
>TRBJ2-7|TRBV4-2|many
CASSAYSGTGGSEQYF
>TRBJ2-7|TRBV28|NA
CASSLPTSGRAYEQYF
>TRBJ1-1|TRBV12-3/TRBV12-4|NA
CASSSGSRRTEAFF
>TRBJ2-3|TRBV3-1|NA
CASSQGRVSGDTQYF
>TRBJ2-7|TRBV10-3|NA
CAISGGGWNEQYF
>TRBJ2-7|TRBV29-1|many
CSVIASGGRAPSEQYF
>TRBJ2-2|TRBV19|NA
CASAGQRNTGELFF
>TRBJ2-6|TRBV20-1|few
CSARREDSSGANVLTF
>TRBJ2-7|TRBV2|NA
CASSPGGTGAHEQYF
>TRBJ1-2|TRBV7-2|many
CASSLVRRSDYGYTF
>TRBJ2-5|TRBV7-9|few
CASSLAPLPGGETQYF
>TRBJ2-5|TRBV9|NA
CASSVLPGLGLGETQYF